The 13 T cell receptor beta chains in this list originate from one sample, sequenced in a study of OX40 agonist ivuxolimab in advanced cancers. Produced via immunoSEQ multiplex PCR; TCRdb's table is partial and in-frame only. The table lists tens of thousands of clones, 85% to 90% of them singletons. Sample: CD4+ or CD8+ T cells sorted from blood, taken in a trial of the OX40 agonist ivuxolimab. The receptors originated from an adult with an advanced solid tumor such as melanoma, head and neck, liver or kidney cancer.

This chain uses TRBV28 with TRBJ1-1; tentative D call: TRBD1 (6 bases). The germline CDR1 and CDR2 sequences are MDHEN and SYDVKM. The CDR3 sequence is 14 residues long. Between the trimmed V and J ends, which lost 6 bases and 2 bases, there was a span of 13 bases. CDR3 DNA: TGTGCCAGCAGGGTAGAGGGGGGCAACACTGAAGCTTTCTTT. It specifies CASRVEGGNTEAFF.

The gene calls are TRBV13 and TRBJ2-5; the match to TRBD1 covers 7 bases. The CDR3 runs 14 residues. The J segment lost 2 bases and the V segment lost 7 bases, leaving 7 bases of the junction unmatched. The V gene's germline CDR1 is PRHDT and CDR2 FYEKMQ (reference sequence). DNA for the CDR3: TGTGCCAGCACCAAGGGGGCAGGGCAAGAGACCCAGTACTTC. Its protein product is CASTKGAGQETQYF.

The chain carries TRBV7-9 and TRBJ2-3; 14 bases fit TRBD2. The V gene end was trimmed by 3 bases and the J gene end by 5 bases; junction bases not matched to a gene: 1. The CDR3 runs to 15 residues. Germline-derived CDR1 and CDR2 are SEHNR and FQNEAQ (reference sequence). CDR3 region: CASSLTSGRGDTQYF. DNA for the CDR3: TGTGCCAGCAGCTTGACTAGCGGGAGGGGAGATACGCAGTATTTT. Using reference TRBV7-9 and TRBJ2-3 for the parts outside the CDR3, the full variable domain is DTGVSQNPRHKITKRGQNVTFRCDPISEHNRLYWYRQTLGQGPEFLTYFQNEAQLEKSRLLSDRFSAERPKGSFSTLEIQRTEQGDSAMYLCASSLTSGRGDTQYFGPGTRLTVL.

The table lists this clone with a few counts. V usage is TRBV28 and J usage is TRBJ2-7; 10 bases line up with TRBD2. V lost 6 bases to trimming and J lost 0 bases; unmatched junction nucleotides: 11. The CDR3 extends over 17 amino acids. Germline V lookup: CDR1 MDHEN, CDR2 SYDVKM. The CDR3 DNA reads as TGTGCCAGCAGGCCGGGACTAGCGAGTTTTTTCTCCTACGAGCAGTACTTC. It translates to CASRPGLASFFSYEQYF.

This chain links TRBV28 with TRBJ1-2; the match to TRBD1 covers 8 bases. This CDR3 comprises 17 residues. Unmatched junction bases numbered 10, after V lost 0 bases and J lost 4 bases. From germline, CDR1 is MDHEN and CDR2 SYDVKM. The CDR3 sequence: CASSLWDRVVWSYGYTF. The CDR3 DNA follows: TGTGCCAGCAGTTTATGGGACAGGGTGGTATGGTCCTATGGCTACACCTTC.

V is TRBV6-5 and J is TRBJ2-5, with D unclear. This CDR3 is 14 amino acids long. Trimming stripped 6 bases from V and 1 base from J, with 12 bases between. In germline, CDR1 is MNHEY, CDR2 SVGAGI. The CDR3 nucleotides read TGTGCCAGCAGCTATGAGTCCCGCCAAGAGACCCAGTACTTC. It encodes CASSYESRQETQYF.

V and J are TRBV28 and TRBJ1-2; tentatively, D is TRBD1 (5 bases). Trimming took 3 bases from V and 3 from J, leaving 11 bases between them. Germline loops: CDR1 MDHEN, CDR2 SYDVKM. The CDR3 is 14 residues long. The CDR3 loop reads CASSLVGGDYGYTF. As DNA, the CDR3 is TGTGCCAGCAGTTTGGTCGGGGGGGACTATGGCTACACCTTC.

V usage is TRBV28 and J usage is TRBJ1-4, with D possibly matching TRBD1 (6 bases). The germline V gene has CDR1 MDHEN and CDR2 SYDVKM. The CDR3 runs to 16 residues. V was shortened by 4 bases and J by 8 bases, with 20 bases between the two germline ends. CDR3 protein: CASSSLGAPGWEKLFF. The CDR3 nucleotides are TGTGCCAGCAGTTCCCTGGGGGCCCCGGGTTGGGAAAAACTGTTTTTT.

The V call is TRBV11-2, the J call TRBJ2-3; D is perhaps TRBD2 (6 bases). The V end was cut by 2 bases, the J end by 6 bases, with 21 bases between. CDR3 length: 17 amino acids. The germline gives CDR1 SGHAT, CDR2 FQNNGV. The CDR3 coding sequence is TGTGCCAGCAGCTTAACACGGCTTACTAGCATCCTGGATACGCAGTATTTT. This codes for CASSLTRLTSILDTQYF.

This clone showed up just a few times. The chain recombines TRBV25-1 with TRBJ2-2; TRBD1 agrees at 7 bases. The CDR3 sequence is 15 residues long. The junction had 6 bases not matched to a gene; V was cut back by 8 bases and J by 0 bases. Germline V gene sequence: CDR1 MGHDK, CDR2 SYGVNS. The CDR3 bases are TGTGCCAGCCGAACGAGGGGGCCGAACACCGGGGAGCTGTTTTTT. As protein: CASRTRGPNTGELFF.

This chain joins TRBV7-2 and TRBJ1-2; 9 positions agree with TRBD1. The trim removed 5 bases at V and 7 bases at J, leaving 11 bases unmatched. The CDR3 extends over 15 amino acids. Germline V gives CDR1 SGHTA, CDR2 FQGNSA. The CDR3 spells CASSPGTGYLLGYTF. CDR3 sequence (DNA): TGTGCCAGCAGCCCTGGGACAGGGTATCTTCTTGGCTACACCTTC.

This chain uses TRBV5-6 with TRBJ2-3; D perhaps matches TRBD2 (6 bases). Germline V lookup: CDR1 SGHDT, CDR2 YYEEEE. This CDR3 is 15 amino acids long. The germline V and J ends were trimmed by 0 bases and 3 bases, with 11 bases remaining between them. Here the CDR3 reads CASSLGGKGTDTQYF. DNA of the CDR3: TGTGCCAGCAGCTTGGGCGGGAAAGGGACAGATACGCAGTATTTT. Based on the CDR3 plus reference TRBV5-6 and TRBJ2-3, the full variable domain is DAGVTQSPTHLIKTRGQQVTLRCSPKSGHDTVSWYQQALGQGPQFIFQYYEEEERQRGNFPDRFSGHQFPNYSSELNVNALLLGDSALYLCASSLGGKGTDTQYFGPGTRLTVL.

This clone was detected only a few times. V and J are TRBV5-1 and TRBJ1-1; D perhaps matches TRBD1 (6 bases). The ends were cut back, 2 bases at V and 1 base at J, with 6 bases in the middle. The CDR3 has 13 residues. In germline, CDR1 is SGHRS, CDR2 YFSETQ. CDR3 bases: TGCGCCAGCAGCTTACAGGGGAACACTGAAGCTTTCTTT. This gives the protein CASSLQGNTEAFF.